These T cell receptor beta chains were read from a single sample in a study of blood T cell repertoires in COVID-19. Libraries were prepared by immunoSEQ multiplex PCR; TCRdb keeps only in-frame clonotypes and omits some of them. The data hold some 87,000 clones, with 84% observed a single time. The sequencing input was peripheral blood. The source is a human donor in a cohort sampled during active COVID-19. The CDR3 runs from the conserved cysteine through the conserved F or W. The order of the fields is D gene, V gene, clone size, CDR3 length, J gene, CDR3 DNA, CDR3 protein. A D gene is named only where the DNA matches it firmly. Not every row has a clone size; where given, it reads once, few, many or a size class.

D gene: -
V gene: TRBV2
clone size: few
CDR3 length: 13
J gene: TRBJ1-2
CDR3 DNA: TGTGCCAGCAATGGAGGGTTGGACTATGGCTACACCTTC
CDR3 protein: CASNGGLDYGYTF

D gene: -
V gene: TRBV27
clone size: -
CDR3 length: 13
J gene: TRBJ2-3
CDR3 DNA: TGTGCCAGCAGTTTATCCCGTACAGATACGCAGTATTTT
CDR3 protein: CASSLSRTDTQYF

D gene: TRBD1
V gene: TRBV4-1
clone size: few
CDR3 length: 14
J gene: TRBJ1-5
CDR3 DNA: TGCGCCAGCAGCCTGGGACAGGGGTCTGAGCCCCAGCATTTT
CDR3 protein: CASSLGQGSEPQHF

D gene: -
V gene: TRBV5-1
clone size: -
CDR3 length: 15
J gene: TRBJ2-1
CDR3 DNA: TGCGCCAGCAGGAGTGTGGGGCGAGCTAATGAAGGGCAGTTCTTC
CDR3 protein: CASRSVGRANEGQFF

D gene: TRBD1
V gene: TRBV7-2
clone size: -
CDR3 length: 14
J gene: TRBJ1-2
CDR3 DNA: TGTGCCAGCAGCCCCGGACAGGGGGCATATGGCTACACCTTC
CDR3 protein: CASSPGQGAYGYTF

D gene: -
V gene: TRBV27
clone size: -
CDR3 length: 16
J gene: TRBJ2-1
CDR3 DNA: TGTGCCAGCAGCTCCAACAGGGGGGGAACCTACAATGAGCAGTTCTTC
CDR3 protein: CASSSNRGGTYNEQFF

D gene: TRBD1
V gene: TRBV14
clone size: -
CDR3 length: 14
J gene: TRBJ1-1
CDR3 DNA: TGTGCCAGCAGCCAAGAAGTTCCAGGGGGGGAAGCTTTCTTT
CDR3 protein: CASSQEVPGGEAFF

D gene: -
V gene: TRBV24-1
clone size: -
CDR3 length: 13
J gene: TRBJ1-2
CDR3 DNA: TGTGCCACCAGTGACCGAGGACAATATGGCTACACCTTC
CDR3 protein: CATSDRGQYGYTF

D gene: TRBD1
V gene: TRBV29-1
clone size: -
CDR3 length: 12
J gene: TRBJ2-5
CDR3 DNA: TGCAGCGGCTACAGGACAGGAGAGACCCAGTACTTC
CDR3 protein: CSGYRTGETQYF

D gene: -
V gene: TRBV6-6
clone size: -
CDR3 length: 12
J gene: TRBJ2-3
CDR3 DNA: TGTGCCAGCAGTTATCTAAAGGATACGCAGTATTTT
CDR3 protein: CASSYLKDTQYF

D gene: -
V gene: TRBV6-5
clone size: -
CDR3 length: 16
J gene: TRBJ2-1
CDR3 DNA: TGTGCCAGCAGTTACCGCCGGGACATCTCCTACAATGAGCAGTTCTTC
CDR3 protein: CASSYRRDISYNEQFF

D gene: -
V gene: TRBV2
clone size: -
CDR3 length: 15
J gene: TRBJ1-6
CDR3 DNA: TGTGCCAGCGATCCCCAGGGAACCTATAATTCACCCCTCCACTTT
CDR3 protein: CASDPQGTYNSPLHF

D gene: TRBD1
V gene: TRBV6-5
clone size: few
CDR3 length: 15
J gene: TRBJ1-4
CDR3 DNA: TGTGCCAGCCGAAAAAGTGGGACAGGGAATGAAAAACTGTTTTTT
CDR3 protein: CASRKSGTGNEKLFF

D gene: TRBD2
V gene: TRBV29-1
clone size: -
CDR3 length: 15
J gene: TRBJ2-2
CDR3 DNA: TGCAGCGTTTATTTAGCGGGGGAGAACACCGGGGAGCTGTTTTTT
CDR3 protein: CSVYLAGENTGELFF

D gene: TRBD1
V gene: TRBV2
clone size: -
CDR3 length: 16
J gene: TRBJ2-3
CDR3 DNA: TGTGCCAGCAGTGAGTTTAGGACAGGGTCAACAGATACGCAGTATTTT
CDR3 protein: CASSEFRTGSTDTQYF

D gene: TRBD1
V gene: TRBV28
clone size: -
CDR3 length: 14
J gene: TRBJ1-2
CDR3 DNA: TGTGCCAGCAGTCCCGGACAGGGTGGCTATGGCTACACCTTC
CDR3 protein: CASSPGQGGYGYTF

D gene: -
V gene: TRBV28
clone size: -
CDR3 length: 14
J gene: TRBJ2-7
CDR3 DNA: TGTGCCAGCAGCCCCGGCGGGGCTAACTACGAGCAGTACTTC
CDR3 protein: CASSPGGANYEQYF

D gene: -
V gene: TRBV19
clone size: few
CDR3 length: 15
J gene: TRBJ1-1
CDR3 DNA: TGTGCCAGTAGCAAAGCAGGGGTTAGGGACACTGAAGCTTTCTTT
CDR3 protein: CASSKAGVRDTEAFF

D gene: TRBD2
V gene: TRBV4-1
clone size: -
CDR3 length: 19
J gene: TRBJ2-1
CDR3 DNA: TGCGCCAGCAGCCAAGAGGCTAGCGGGAGATACCGCTCCTACAATGAGCAGTTCTTC
CDR3 protein: CASSQEASGRYRSYNEQFF

D gene: TRBD1
V gene: TRBV27
clone size: -
CDR3 length: 15
J gene: TRBJ1-5
CDR3 DNA: TGTGCCAGCAGTTTATGGGGGACAGGGTTTCAGCCCCAGCATTTT
CDR3 protein: CASSLWGTGFQPQHF

D gene: TRBD2
V gene: TRBV6-5
clone size: -
CDR3 length: 14
J gene: TRBJ2-7
CDR3 DNA: TGTGCCACAACATCGGGGGCGGGAGGCTACGAGCAGTACTTC
CDR3 protein: CATTSGAGGYEQYF

D gene: TRBD1
V gene: TRBV18
clone size: -
CDR3 length: 14
J gene: TRBJ1-1
CDR3 DNA: TGTGCCAGCTCACCAGGACAGGCTTACACTGAAGCTTTCTTT
CDR3 protein: CASSPGQAYTEAFF

D gene: -
V gene: TRBV11-2
clone size: -
CDR3 length: 14
J gene: TRBJ2-2
CDR3 DNA: TGTGCCAGCACCATTCAGGGAAGGGCCGGGGAGCTGTTTTTT
CDR3 protein: CASTIQGRAGELFF

D gene: -
V gene: TRBV3-1/TRBV3-2
clone size: -
CDR3 length: 14
J gene: TRBJ2-1
CDR3 DNA: TGTGCCAGCAGCCCCAGGGGAACCTACAATGAGCAGTTCTTC
CDR3 protein: CASSPRGTYNEQFF

D gene: TRBD2
V gene: TRBV18
clone size: -
CDR3 length: 15
J gene: TRBJ2-3
CDR3 DNA: TGTGCCAGCTCACCCACTAGCGGGGGCACAGATACGCAGTATTTT
CDR3 protein: CASSPTSGGTDTQYF

D gene: -
V gene: TRBV19
clone size: -
CDR3 length: 16
J gene: TRBJ2-7
CDR3 DNA: TGTGCCAGTAGCCCCGCAGGCCGGACGGGGAACTACGAGCAGTACTTC
CDR3 protein: CASSPAGRTGNYEQYF

D gene: -
V gene: TRBV3-1/TRBV3-2
clone size: -
CDR3 length: 13
J gene: TRBJ2-2
CDR3 DNA: TGTGCCAGCAGCCCCAGGAACACCGGGGAGCTGTTTTTT
CDR3 protein: CASSPRNTGELFF

D gene: TRBD2
V gene: TRBV19
clone size: few
CDR3 length: 18
J gene: TRBJ2-7
CDR3 DNA: TGTGCCAGCAGTCTCACACTAGCGGGGGCTCTGAGCTCCTACGAGCAGTACTTC
CDR3 protein: CASSLTLAGALSSYEQYF

D gene: -
V gene: TRBV5-1
clone size: -
CDR3 length: 14
J gene: TRBJ2-1
CDR3 DNA: TGCGCCAGCAGCTCGAGCGGACTCTACAATGAGCAGTTCTTC
CDR3 protein: CASSSSGLYNEQFF